These 22 T cell receptor beta chains came from one sample sequenced in a study of blood T cell repertoires in COVID-19 (dated by TCRdb to 2020 to 2021). To prepare the library, the immunoSEQ multiplex PCR assay was applied. TCRdb took this table from immuneACCESS and kept in-frame rearrangements with V and J called. Such tables lack part of the clones; where checked against another copy, unresolved V genes explain under half of the gap, and the rest is unexplained. The sample records 250,000 to 400,000 clones, about nine tenths of which are singletons. Of the sample, 1% falls within the top ten clones. Specimen: peripheral blood. Receptor source: a man in his forties or fifties with active or convalescent COVID-19.

The chain joins TRBV9 to TRBJ2-1; 11 positions agree with TRBD2. Unmatched junction bases numbered 15, after V lost 4 bases and J lost 0 bases. Germline CDR1 reads SGDLS; CDR2 reads YYNGEE. The CDR3 is 20 amino acids. CDR3: CASSRFGLAGANSSYNEQFF. The DNA of the CDR3 is TGTGCCAGCAGCCGTTTTGGACTAGCGGGTGCCAACAGCTCCTACAATGAGCAGTTCTTC.

This rearrangement joins TRBV28 to TRBJ1-2; TRBD1 matches at 7 bases. CDR1 is MDHEN and CDR2 is SYDVKM in the germline V gene. V trimming: 6 bases; J trimming: 7 bases; junction bases outside the gene matches: 14. This CDR3 region has 15 residues. DNA of the CDR3: TGTGCCAGCAGAGCCTCCGACAGGGAGTCGTCTGGCTACACCTTC. Translated, it gives CASRASDRESSGYTF.

Written as DNA, the CDR3 is TGTGCCAGCAGTGTTCAGGCGGGGGATCTCTACGAGCAGTACTTC. As protein: CASSVQAGDLYEQYF. The chain links TRBV2 to TRBJ2-7, with 7 bases lining up with TRBD2. There are 15 residues in the CDR3. Germline V gene data show CDR1 as SNHLY and CDR2 as FYNNEI. V dropped 4 bases and J dropped 3; count of bases not matched to a gene: 9.

The chain couples TRBV5-4 to TRBJ2-3; maybe TRBD2 (5 bases). This CDR3 comprises 12 residues. Germline CDR1 and CDR2: SGHNT and YYREEE (reference sequence). V was cut by 2 bases and J by 7 bases, with 8 bases left in between. CDR3 sequence (DNA): TGTGCCAGCAGCTTTAGCGAGAATACGCAGTATTTT. Amino acid sequence: CASSFSENTQYF.

The gene calls are TRBV18 and TRBJ2-3, with D maybe TRBD1 (6 bases). This CDR3 has 20 amino acids. V lost 6 bases to trimming and J lost 2 bases, with 30 bases between them. Germline lookup yields CDR1 KGHSH and CDR2 LQKENI. The DNA for the CDR3 is TGTGCCAGCTCCGTTTACCCAACTTTTATGGACAGAGCCGCCACAGATACGCAGTATTTT. It is translated as CASSVYPTFMDRAATDTQYF.

This CDR3 reads CSGLAGVGTDTQYF. CDR3 nucleotide sequence: TGCAGCGGACTAGCGGGGGTCGGGACAGATACGCAGTATTTT. The genes are TRBV29-1 and TRBJ2-3; TRBD2 matches at 12 bases. The length of the CDR3 is 14 residues. J gave up 3 bases and V 7 bases, and 5 bases lay outside the gene matches. In germline, CDR1 is SQVTM, CDR2 ANQGSEA.

The genes are TRBV28 and TRBJ1-6; 8 bases fit TRBD1. CDR1 and CDR2 (germline): MDHEN, SYDVKM. The CDR3 is 16 residues long. V shed 4 bases, J shed 8 bases, and the junction held 10 bases outside the gene matches. Here the CDR3 reads CASSSQGAQDYSPLHF. Written as DNA, the CDR3 is TGTGCCAGCAGTTCTCAGGGGGCCCAAGACTATTCACCCCTCCACTTT.

V and J are TRBV19 and TRBJ2-7, with a possible D match to TRBD1 (6 bases). The germline CDR1 and CDR2 sequences are LNHDA and SQIVND (reference sequence). The CDR3 contains 14 residues. Trimming took 5 bases from V and 1 from J, leaving 12 bases between them. The CDR3 sequence is CASSQTGQSYEQYF. CDR3 sequence (DNA): TGTGCCAGTAGTCAGACAGGACAGTCCTACGAGCAGTACTTC.

The chain recombines TRBV6-1 with TRBJ2-7; 10 nucleotides match TRBD2. V was pared by 7 bases and J by 0 bases, with 6 bases of the junction left unmatched. The CDR3 contains 15 residues. The germline gives CDR1 MNHNS, CDR2 SASEGT. CDR3 amino acids: CASTLGLANSYEQYF. The CDR3 nucleotides are TGTGCCAGCACCCTGGGACTAGCGAACTCCTACGAGCAGTACTTC.

A single count supports this clone. The rearrangement links TRBV9 to TRBJ2-5, with TRBD2 as a possible D gene (5 bases). Germline CDR1 reads SGDLS; CDR2 reads YYNGEE. The CDR3 contains 14 residues. The V gene lost 4 bases and the J gene lost 2 bases, with 12 bases spanning the gap. The CDR3 is CASSPTGIQETQYF. The CDR3 DNA reads as TGTGCCAGCAGCCCAACGGGAATTCAAGAGACCCAGTACTTC.

The V and J genes are TRBV5-1 and TRBJ2-3, with D uncertain. CDR3 length: 14 residues. From germline, CDR1 is SGHRS and CDR2 YFSETQ. The ends were cut back, 2 bases at V and 0 bases at J, with 7 bases in the middle. In nucleotides, the CDR3 is TGCGCCAGCAGCTTCGAGACTAGCACAGATACGCAGTATTTT. Translating it yields CASSFETSTDTQYF. Drawing the rest from reference TRBV5-1 and TRBJ2-3, the complete variable domain is KAGVTQTPRYLIKTRGQQVTLSCSPISGHRSVSWYQQTPGQGLQFLFEYFSETQRNKGNFPGRFSGRQFSNSRSEMNVSTLELGDSALYLCASSFETSTDTQYFGPGTRLTVL.

In this sample, this clone turned up once. The chain is built from TRBV3-1 (or the pseudogene TRBV3-2) and TRBJ2-7; TRBD1 agrees at 7 bases. Germline-derived CDR1 and CDR2 are LGHDT and YNNKEL (reference sequence). J gave up 1 base and V 4 bases, and 7 bases lay outside the gene matches. This CDR3 has 15 amino acids. In DNA, the CDR3 is TGTGCCAGCAGCCCCGGGACAGACCCTTCCTACGAGCAGTACTTC. Translating it yields CASSPGTDPSYEQYF.

The gene calls are TRBV4-3 and TRBJ2-2; TRBD1 matches at 9 bases. CDR1 is LGHNA, CDR2 YSLEER, per germline. The CDR3 loop spans 16 amino acids. J gave up 5 bases and V 4 bases, and 8 bases lay outside the gene matches. CDR3 nucleotides: TGCGCCAGCAGCCGTTTTTCGGGACAGGGAACCGGGGAGCTGTTTTTT. This translates into CASSRFSGQGTGELFF.

The rearrangement joins TRBV4-3 to TRBJ2-2; unclear D gene. V shed 1 base and J shed 6 bases, with 6 bases lying between them. Germline V gives CDR1 LGHNA, CDR2 YSLEER. This CDR3 spans 13 amino acids. DNA of the CDR3: TGCGCCAGCAGCCAAGTAGTTGCCGGGGAGCTGTTTTTT. Amino acids: CASSQVVAGELFF.

The chain recombines TRBV6-5 with TRBJ2-3; 12 nucleotides match TRBD2. V lost 4 bases to trimming and J lost 5 bases; unmatched junction nucleotides: 1. Per the germline V gene, CDR1 is MNHEY and CDR2 is SVGAGI. The CDR3 has 14 residues. The CDR3 DNA reads TGTGCCAGCAGTTGGACTAGCGGGGAAGATACGCAGTATTTT. The encoded protein is CASSWTSGEDTQYF.

The V and J genes are TRBV4-3 and TRBJ1-6; 9 nucleotides agree with TRBD1. There are 17 residues in the CDR3. The germline V gene has CDR1 LGHNA and CDR2 YSLEER. The V and J ends lost 4 bases and 6 bases, in that order; junction bases with no gene match: 10. CDR3 residues: CASSRNRGQGLNSPLHF. The CDR3 region has the DNA TGCGCCAGCAGCCGGAACCGGGGACAGGGCCTTAATTCACCCCTCCACTTT.

The genes are TRBV28 and TRBJ1-2; D ambiguous. The V end was cut by 8 bases, the J end by 5 bases, with 12 bases between. The CDR3 spans 12 residues. CDR1 is MDHEN and CDR2 is SYDVKM in the germline V gene. CDR3 DNA: TGTGCCAGCGCCCCCCTAATGTATGGCTACACCTTC. Its protein product is CASAPLMYGYTF.

The J gene is TRBJ1-6, the V gene TRBV7-8; TRBD1 aligns across 8 bases. Germline V gene lookup returns CDR1 SGHVS and CDR2 FQNEAQ. This CDR3 has 14 residues. V trimming: 5 bases; J trimming: 9 bases; junction bases outside the gene matches: 6. DNA of the CDR3: TGTGCCAGCAGCCGACAGGGGAAGGGTTCACCCCTCCACTTT. Translation: CASSRQGKGSPLHF.

As concerns this clone: The sample holds other DNA sequences that translate to the same CDR3. The V and J genes are TRBV24-1 and TRBJ2-3, with unresolved D. The CDR3 has 12 residues. The V and J ends lost 1 base and 8 bases respectively, with 6 bases between them. Germline loops: CDR1 KGHDR, CDR2 SFDVKD. In nucleotides, the CDR3 is TGTGCCACCAGTGATTTTAGAGGTACGCAGTATTTT. Protein product: CATSDFRGTQYF.

CDR3 residues: CASSIGTAAYNSPLHF. CDR3 bases: TGTGCCAGTAGTATCGGTACGGCAGCGTATAATTCACCCCTCCACTTT. The chain employs TRBV19 and TRBJ1-6; D is undetermined. V was shortened by 3 bases and J by 4 bases, with 13 bases between the two germline ends. This CDR3 is built from 16 residues. From germline, CDR1 is LNHDA and CDR2 SQIVND (reference sequence). The whole variable domain, filled in from reference TRBV19 and TRBJ1-6, reads DGGITQSPKYLFRKEGQNVTLSCEQNLNHDAMYWYRQDPGQGLRLIYYSQIVNDFQKGDIAEGYSVSREKKESFPLTVTSAQKNPTAFYLCASSIGTAAYNSPLHFGNGTRLTVT.

Worth noting for this clone: This sequence may be a read error, since a much larger clone differs from it by one base. The rearrangement joins TRBV28 to TRBJ1-5; 10 bases fit TRBD1. The CDR3 extends over 13 amino acids. From germline, CDR1 is MDHEN and CDR2 SYDVKM. V lost 5 bases and J lost 5; bases outside the gene matches: 0. CDR3 coding DNA: TGTGCCAGCAGTGGGACAGGGGATCAGCCCCAGCATTTT. It yields the protein CASSGTGDQPQHF.

The genes are TRBV28 and TRBJ2-5; 9 bases fit TRBD1. The junction had 8 bases not matched to a gene; V was cut back by 5 bases and J by 1 base. The CDR3 has 16 residues. The germline CDR1 and CDR2 sequences are MDHEN and SYDVKM. CDR3 sequence reads: CASSVGGTGTQETQYF. DNA for the CDR3: TGTGCCAGCAGTGTCGGGGGGACAGGGACCCAAGAGACCCAGTACTTC. Complete variable domain (other parts from reference TRBV28 and TRBJ2-5): DVKVTQSSRYLVKRTGEKVFLECVQDMDHENMFWYRQDPGLGLRLIYFSYDVKMKEKGDIPEGYSVSREKKERFSLILESASTNQTSMYLCASSVGGTGTQETQYFGPGTRLLVL.